Shown below are 21 T cell receptor beta chains from a single sample sequenced in a study of tumor-infiltrating lymphocytes in localized non-small cell lung cancer (dated by TCRdb to 2020 to 2023). Receptor amplification or capture employed the immunoSEQ multiplex PCR assay. TCRdb mirrors the immuneACCESS table, restricted to in-frame sequences. Some clones are absent from its copies; in checked studies, under half trace to an unresolved V gene, and the reason for the others is unknown. The sample yields fewer than 12,000 clones; approximately 64% were counted once. The top ten constitute around 8.4% of the sample. Input material: lung tumor tissue. Every receptor here comes from a human donor with non-small cell lung cancer.

The J gene is TRBJ2-6, the V gene TRBV7-6, with 7 bases matching TRBD2. The V and J ends lost 3 bases and 0 bases, in that order; junction bases with no gene match: 5. The CDR3 runs to 17 residues. CDR1 is SGHVS, CDR2 FNYEAQ, per germline. CDR3 sequence: CASSFGGSHSGANVLTF. CDR3 DNA sequence: TGTGCCAGCAGCTTCGGGGGGTCACACTCTGGGGCCAACGTCCTGACTTTC.

V and J are TRBV6-1 and TRBJ1-2, with D perhaps TRBD1 (5 bases). Trimming shortened V by 9 bases and J by 0 bases, and 8 bases separated the two germline ends. Germline CDR1 and CDR2: MNHNS and SASEGT. The CDR3 is made up of 12 amino acids. CDR3 bases: TGTGCCAGTGAAGGGGCTAACTATGGCTACACCTTC. It codes for CASEGANYGYTF.

CDR3 coding DNA: TGTGCCAGCAGCCGAGAGGGGAAAGCTTTCTTT. Amino acid sequence: CASSREGKAFF. The chain carries TRBV6-5 and TRBJ1-1, with a tentative D call TRBD1 (5 bases). V lost 6 bases and J lost 9, with 11 bases in between. Looked up from germline, CDR1 is MNHEY and CDR2 is SVGAGI. This CDR3 spans 11 amino acids.

This clone has a single count. A single base separates this from a much larger clone, so it may be a read error. This chain links TRBV6-6 with TRBJ1-3; D is possibly TRBD1 (5 bases). Germline loops: CDR1 MNHNY, CDR2 SVGAGI (reference sequence). This CDR3 spans 15 amino acids. V was trimmed by 0 bases and J by 2 bases, leaving 8 bases between them. DNA of the CDR3: TGTGCCAGCAGTTACTCGGCGGGGGCTGGAAACACCATATATTTT. Protein: CASSYSAGAGNTIYF.

This chain connects TRBV18 to TRBJ2-1, with D perhaps matching TRBD2 (5 bases). CDR3 length: 14 amino acids. Germline V gene sequence: CDR1 KGHSH, CDR2 LQKENI. With 6 bases removed from V and 4 bases from J, the gap between germline ends came to 13 bases. The CDR3 protein is CASSPSGSYNEQFF. In DNA form, the CDR3 reads TGTGCCAGCTCTCCGTCGGGAAGTTACAATGAGCAGTTCTTC.

The chain combines TRBV5-1 with TRBJ1-2, with 7 positions matching TRBD1. The CDR3 runs to 14 residues. Germline V CDR1 and CDR2: SGHRS, YFSETQ. The V and J ends lost 5 bases and 1 base, in that order; junction bases with no gene match: 5. Here the CDR3 reads CASRQQGINYGYTF. The DNA of the CDR3 is TGCGCCAGCAGGCAACAGGGGATTAACTATGGCTACACCTTC.

The chain combines TRBV11-2 with TRBJ1-1, with D possibly matching TRBD1 (5 bases). The CDR3 has 15 residues. V lost 5 bases, J lost 1 base, and 14 bases lay in between. Germline V gene lookup returns CDR1 SGHAT and CDR2 FQNNGV. The CDR3, as DNA: TGTGCCAGCAGCCCGACGACCGGGGCGAACACTGAAGCTTTCTTT. This translates into CASSPTTGANTEAFF.

This chain's CDR3 is CASSGGLAGVRLSYEQYF. The CDR3 DNA reads TGTGCCAGCAGCGGAGGACTAGCGGGAGTTAGGTTGTCCTACGAGCAGTACTTC. J is TRBJ2-7 and V is TRBV7-9, with 13 positions matching TRBD2. The V gene's germline CDR1 is SEHNR and CDR2 FQNEAQ (reference sequence). V dropped 5 bases and J dropped 1; count of bases not matched to a gene: 11. The CDR3 is made up of 18 amino acids.

This clone is medium-sized in the sample. The V gene is TRBV9, the J gene TRBJ1-3; D not resolved. CDR1 SGDLS and CDR2 YYNGEE come from the germline V gene. This CDR3 spans 13 amino acids. The ends were cut back, 3 bases at V and 4 bases at J, with 8 bases in the middle. The CDR3 DNA follows: TGTGCCAGCAGCGCCGAAGGAGGAAACACCATATATTTT. This sequence encodes CASSAEGGNTIYF.

The rearrangement links TRBV7-2 to TRBJ2-2; no definite D call. Germline V lookup: CDR1 SGHTA, CDR2 FQGNSA. V was shortened by 2 bases and J by 8 bases, with 6 bases between the two germline ends. CDR3 length equals 12 residues. CDR3 nucleotides: TGTGCCAGCAGCTTAAGGCTGGGGGAGCTGTTTTTT. This sequence encodes CASSLRLGELFF.

The gene calls are TRBV29-1 and TRBJ1-5; possible D gene TRBD1, 6 bases. This CDR3 has 14 amino acids. Between the trimmed V and J ends, which lost 6 bases and 0 bases, there was a span of 12 bases. The germline V gene has CDR1 SQVTM and CDR2 ANQGSEA. CDR3 protein: CSVKGGDSNQPQHF. The CDR3 DNA reads TGCAGCGTCAAGGGGGGAGATAGCAATCAGCCCCAGCATTTT.

The chain uses TRBV5-6 and TRBJ2-7; D tentatively fits TRBD1 or TRBD2 (6 bases each). This CDR3 comprises 14 residues. The germline V gene has CDR1 SGHDT and CDR2 YYEEEE. V lost 2 bases to trimming and J lost 5 bases, with 14 bases between them. CDR3 region: CASSFFTGAHEQYF. The DNA of the CDR3 is TGTGCCAGCAGCTTTTTTACGGGGGCCCACGAGCAGTACTTC.

The chain recombines TRBV11-3 with TRBJ2-1, with 8 bases aligning to TRBD1. The J segment lost 4 bases and the V segment lost 3 bases, leaving 5 bases of the junction unmatched. The germline gives CDR1 SGHNT, CDR2 YENEEA. The CDR3 is 15 residues long. CDR3 protein: CASSLAGGRYNEQFF. The CDR3 nucleotides read TGTGCCAGCAGCTTGGCAGGGGGCCGGTACAATGAGCAGTTCTTC.

This chain joins TRBV7-2 and TRBJ2-2; D is perhaps TRBD1 (5 bases). Trimming left V 3 bases short and J 7 bases short, with 9 bases between. CDR3 size: 13 residues. CDR1 SGHTA and CDR2 FQGNSA come from the germline V gene. CDR3 DNA sequence: TGTGCCAGCAGCTTGGACATCCTCGGGGAGCTGTTTTTT. Its translation: CASSLDILGELFF. Drawing the rest from reference TRBV7-2 and TRBJ2-2, the complete variable domain is GAGVSQSPSNKVTEKGKDVELRCDPISGHTALYWYRQSLGQGLEFLIYFQGNSAPDKSGLPSDRFSAERTGGSVSTLTIQRTQQEDSAVYLCASSLDILGELFFGEGSRLTVL.

This clone appeared once. The chain links TRBV10-2 to TRBJ2-7; D possibly corresponds to TRBD1 (5 bases). CDR1 is WSHSY and CDR2 is SAAADI in the germline V gene. V was clipped by 0 bases and J by 2 bases, with 11 bases between them. The length of the CDR3 is 15 residues. The CDR3 coding sequence is TGCGCCAGCAGTGAGTCGGCAGGGCAGACCTACGAGCAGTACTTC. It encodes CASSESAGQTYEQYF.

By sample fraction, this clone is medium-sized. The chain recombines TRBV7-8 with TRBJ1-5; 7 bases line up with TRBD1. Trimming removed 5 bases from V and 4 bases from J; junction bases left unmatched: 8. The CDR3 consists of 15 residues. Germline CDR1 and CDR2: SGHVS and FQNEAQ. CDR3 bases: TGTGCCAGCAGCCCGATGACAGGGATTAATCAGCCCCAGCATTTT. The encoded protein is CASSPMTGINQPQHF. Full variable domain (outside the CDR3, taken from reference TRBV7-8 and TRBJ1-5): GAGVSQSPRYKVAKRGQDVALRCDPISGHVSLFWYQQALGQGPEFLTYFQNEAQLDKSGLPSDRFFAERPEGSVSTLKIQRTQQEDSAVYLCASSPMTGINQPQHFGDGTRLSIL.

This clone occurred once. The chain recombines TRBV6-5 with TRBJ2-7, with 9 bases fitting TRBD1. This CDR3 contains 15 residues. V gave up 5 bases and J gave up 2 bases; unmatched junction bases: 7. In germline, CDR1 is MNHEY, CDR2 SVGAGI. CDR3 loop: CASSRTGTGTYEQYF. The CDR3 DNA reads as TGTGCCAGCAGTCGAACCGGGACAGGGACCTACGAGCAGTACTTC.

V gene TRBV7-8 combines with J gene TRBJ2-7; 11 bases map to TRBD2. The V gene end was trimmed by 1 base and the J gene end by 3 bases; junction bases not matched to a gene: 2. CDR1 is SGHVS and CDR2 is FQNEAQ in the germline V gene. The CDR3 spans 15 residues. CDR3 amino acids: CASSLVLAGGYEQYF. CDR3 in DNA: TGTGCCAGCAGCTTAGTTCTAGCGGGGGGCTACGAGCAGTACTTC.

The rearrangement uses TRBV10-3 and TRBJ1-1, with a weak D call TRBD1 (5 bases). Germline V CDR1 and CDR2: ENHRY, SYGVKD. This CDR3 has 13 amino acids. The germline V and J ends were trimmed by 6 bases and 4 bases, with 12 bases remaining between them. CDR3 region: CAIRPRAATEAFF. CDR3 nucleotide sequence: TGTGCCATCAGACCCAGGGCTGCCACTGAAGCTTTCTTT.

The sample holds one count of this clone. Likely a read error: the CDR3 ends without its conserved phenylalanine or tryptophan. The DNA is omitted, as the CDR3 cannot be located on it reliably, and the CDR3 follows TCRdb's listing. The chain combines TRBV30 with TRBJ1-1. From germline, CDR1 is GTSNPN and CDR2 SVGIG (reference sequence). The CDR3 is 13 amino acids long, termini counted. CDR3 sequence: CAWSVLQGGAAAL.

This clone has only a few counts. The chain recombines TRBV12-5 with TRBJ2-1; no reliable D call. The germline V gene has CDR1 LGHNT and CDR2 FRNRAP. Trimming pared 0 bases from V and 0 bases from J, leaving 15 bases between. The CDR3 sequence is 18 residues long. The CDR3 region is CASGLVGSPGSSYNEQFF. CDR3 nucleotide sequence: TGTGCTAGTGGTTTGGTAGGTTCGCCAGGTAGCTCCTACAATGAGCAGTTCTTC.